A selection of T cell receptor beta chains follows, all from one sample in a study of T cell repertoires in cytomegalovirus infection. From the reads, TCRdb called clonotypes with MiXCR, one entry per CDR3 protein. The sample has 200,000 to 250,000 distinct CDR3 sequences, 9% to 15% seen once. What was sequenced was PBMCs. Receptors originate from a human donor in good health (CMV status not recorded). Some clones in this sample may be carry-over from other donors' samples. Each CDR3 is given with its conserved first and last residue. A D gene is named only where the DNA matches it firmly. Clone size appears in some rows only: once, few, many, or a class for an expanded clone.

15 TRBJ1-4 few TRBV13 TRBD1 TGTGCCAGCAGCTCCCGGACAGGGGGCGATGAAAAACTGTTTTTT CASSSRTGGDEKLFF
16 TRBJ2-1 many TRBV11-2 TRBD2 TGTGCCAGCAGTCGACGCGGGACTAGCGGGAGCGGTGAGCAGTTCTTC CASSRRGTSGSGEQFF
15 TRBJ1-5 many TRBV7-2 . TGTGCCAGCAGCCCCGTGCAGGGGCAGCGTCAGCCCCAGCATTTT CASSPVQGQRQPQHF
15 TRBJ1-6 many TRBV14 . TGTGCCAGCAGCCAAGATGAGGGCTTTGGGTCACCCCTCCACTTT CASSQDEGFGSPLHF
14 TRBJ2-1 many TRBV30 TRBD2 TGTGCCTGGAGTTTGCTAGCGGGGTACAATGAGCAGTTCTTC CAWSLLAGYNEQFF
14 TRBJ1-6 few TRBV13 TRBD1 TGTGCCAGCAGCTTTACAGGGGGAGAATCACCCCTCCACTTT CASSFTGGESPLHF
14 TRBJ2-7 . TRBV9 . TGTGCCAGCAGCGTAGATATGGGTTCTTACGAGCAGTACTTC CASSVDMGSYEQYF
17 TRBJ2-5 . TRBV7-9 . TGTGCCAGCAGCTTAGCGACTCCACAATCCCGGGAGAGGATCCAGTACTTC CASSLATPQSRERIQYF
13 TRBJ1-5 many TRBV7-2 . TGTGCCAGCAGCCCAGGAACGGCCACGCCCCAGCATTTT CASSPGTATPQHF
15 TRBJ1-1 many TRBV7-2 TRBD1 TGTGCCAGCAGCATATCGGGACAGGGGAGTACTGAAGCTTTCTTT CASSISGQGSTEAFF
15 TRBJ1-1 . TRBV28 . TGTGCCAGCAGCCCGACGACGGGGGCAGGCACTGAAGCTTTCTTT CASSPTTGAGTEAFF
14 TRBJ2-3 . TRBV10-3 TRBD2 TGTGCCGCCCAAGGAGCGGGCCCCGGGAGGACGCAGTATTTT CAAQGAGPGRTQYF
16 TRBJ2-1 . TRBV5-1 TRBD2 TGCGCCAGCAGCTTGGTTGGGCTAGCGGAATACAATGAGCAGTTCTTC CASSLVGLAEYNEQFF
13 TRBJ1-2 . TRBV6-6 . TGTGCCAGCAGTCCACTCACCGGGGGCGGCTACACCTTC CASSPLTGGGYTF
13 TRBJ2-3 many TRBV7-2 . TGTGCCAGCAGCTTCCGGGGGTCAGATACGCAGTATTTT CASSFRGSDTQYF
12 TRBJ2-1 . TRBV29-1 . TGCAGCGTTGAAGAGCCCGGAGAAGAGCAGTTCTTC CSVEEPGEEQFF
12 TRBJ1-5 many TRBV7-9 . TGTGCCAGCAGCTCGACAAATCAGCCCCAGCATTTT CASSSTNQPQHF
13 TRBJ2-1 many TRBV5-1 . TGCGCCAGCAGCCCAGGACAGAACAATGAGCAGTTCTTC CASSPGQNNEQFF
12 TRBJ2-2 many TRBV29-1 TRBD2 TGCAGCGGGAGGGCGGGGGCCGGGGAGCTGTTTTTT CSGRAGAGELFF
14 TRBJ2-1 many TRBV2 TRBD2 TGTGCCAGCAGTGGCGCTAGCGGAAACAATGAGCAGTTCTTC CASSGASGNNEQFF
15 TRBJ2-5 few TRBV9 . TGTGCCAGCAGCGTAGGAGAGCTCTTGCAAGAGACCCAGTACTTC CASSVGELLQETQYF
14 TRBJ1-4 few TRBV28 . TGTGCCAGCAGTTCCTCCTCGGAAATCGGGGGACTGTTTTTT CASSSSSEIGGLFF